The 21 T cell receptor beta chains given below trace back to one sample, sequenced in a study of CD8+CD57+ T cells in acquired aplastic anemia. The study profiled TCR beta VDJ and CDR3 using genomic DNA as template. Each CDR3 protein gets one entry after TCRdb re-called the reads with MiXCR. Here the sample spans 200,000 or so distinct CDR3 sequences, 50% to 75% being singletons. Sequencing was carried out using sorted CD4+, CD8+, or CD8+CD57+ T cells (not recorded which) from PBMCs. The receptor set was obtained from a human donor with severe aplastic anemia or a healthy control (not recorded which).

CDR3 sequence: CATSRSGTSLEETQYF. CDR3 sequence (DNA): TGTGCCACCAGCAGATCCGGGACATCCCTTGAAGAGACCCAGTACTTC. The V and J genes are TRBV15 and TRBJ2-5; maybe TRBD1 (6 bases). This CDR3 has 16 amino acids. Germline V gene data show CDR1 as LNHNV and CDR2 as YYDKDF (reference sequence). V was cut by 2 bases and J by 3 bases, with 16 bases left in between. Combining the CDR3 with reference TRBV15 and TRBJ2-5 gives the whole variable domain DAMVIQNPRYQVTQFGKPVTLSCSQTLNHNVMYWYQQKSSQAPKLLFHYYDKDFNNEADTPDNFQSRRPNTSFCFLDIRSPGLGDTAMYLCATSRSGTSLEETQYFGPGTRLLVL.

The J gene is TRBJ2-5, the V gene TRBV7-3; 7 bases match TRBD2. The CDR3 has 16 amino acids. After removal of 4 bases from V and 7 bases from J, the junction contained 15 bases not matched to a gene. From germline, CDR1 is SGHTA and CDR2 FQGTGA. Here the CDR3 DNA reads TGTGCCAGCAGCTCTAGACCTAGCGGTGACCTGCGGACCCAGTACTTC. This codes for CASSSRPSGDLRTQYF.

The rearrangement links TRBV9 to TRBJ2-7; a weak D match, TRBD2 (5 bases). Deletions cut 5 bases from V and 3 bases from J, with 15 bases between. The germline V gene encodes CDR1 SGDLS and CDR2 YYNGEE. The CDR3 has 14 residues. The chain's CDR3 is CASRSPGVGYEQYF. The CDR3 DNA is TGTGCCAGCAGGAGTCCCGGGGTCGGCTACGAGCAGTACTTC.

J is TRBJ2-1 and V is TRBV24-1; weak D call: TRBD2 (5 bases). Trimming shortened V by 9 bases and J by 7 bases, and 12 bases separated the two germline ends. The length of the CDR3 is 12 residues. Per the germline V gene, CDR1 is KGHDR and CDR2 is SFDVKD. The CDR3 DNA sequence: TGTGCCACCCGGCCACGGGGTAATGAGCAGTTCTTC. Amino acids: CATRPRGNEQFF.

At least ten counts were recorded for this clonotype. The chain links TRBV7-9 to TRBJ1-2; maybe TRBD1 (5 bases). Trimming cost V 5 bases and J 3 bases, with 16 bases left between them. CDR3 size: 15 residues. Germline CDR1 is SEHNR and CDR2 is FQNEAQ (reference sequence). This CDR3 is CASSLIVGGDYGYTF. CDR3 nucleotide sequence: TGTGCCAGCAGCCTGATAGTCGGGGGTGACTATGGCTACACCTTC.

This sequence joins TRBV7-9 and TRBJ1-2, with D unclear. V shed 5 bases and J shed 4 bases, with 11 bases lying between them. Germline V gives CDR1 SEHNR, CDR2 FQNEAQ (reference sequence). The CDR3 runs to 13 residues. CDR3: CASSPDGPYGYTF. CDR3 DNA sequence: TGTGCCAGCAGCCCGGACGGCCCCTATGGCTACACCTTC.

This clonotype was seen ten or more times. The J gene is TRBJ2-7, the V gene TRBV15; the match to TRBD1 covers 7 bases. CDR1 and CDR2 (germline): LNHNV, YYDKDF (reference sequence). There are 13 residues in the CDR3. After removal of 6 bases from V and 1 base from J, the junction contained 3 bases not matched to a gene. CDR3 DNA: TGTGCCACCAGTCGACAGGGTTCCTACGAGCAGTACTTC. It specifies CATSRQGSYEQYF.

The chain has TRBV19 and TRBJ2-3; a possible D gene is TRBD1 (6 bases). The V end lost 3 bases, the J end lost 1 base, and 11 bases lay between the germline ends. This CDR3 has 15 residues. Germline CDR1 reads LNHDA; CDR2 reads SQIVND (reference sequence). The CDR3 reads CASSISGVGTDTQYF. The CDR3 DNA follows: TGTGCCAGTAGTATTTCAGGGGTCGGCACAGATACGCAGTATTTT.

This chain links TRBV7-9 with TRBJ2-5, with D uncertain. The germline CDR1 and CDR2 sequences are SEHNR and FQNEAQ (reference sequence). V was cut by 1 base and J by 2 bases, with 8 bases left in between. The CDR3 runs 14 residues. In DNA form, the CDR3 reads TGTGCCAGCAGCTTAGTCGGCATTCAAGAGACCCAGTACTTC. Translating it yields CASSLVGIQETQYF.

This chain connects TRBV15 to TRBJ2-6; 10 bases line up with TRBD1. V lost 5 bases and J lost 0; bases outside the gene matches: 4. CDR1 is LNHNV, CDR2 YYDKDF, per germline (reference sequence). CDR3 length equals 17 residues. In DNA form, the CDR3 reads TGTGCCACCAGCGAGGGGGACAGGGGCTCTGGGGCCAACGTCCTGACTTTC. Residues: CATSEGDRGSGANVLTF.

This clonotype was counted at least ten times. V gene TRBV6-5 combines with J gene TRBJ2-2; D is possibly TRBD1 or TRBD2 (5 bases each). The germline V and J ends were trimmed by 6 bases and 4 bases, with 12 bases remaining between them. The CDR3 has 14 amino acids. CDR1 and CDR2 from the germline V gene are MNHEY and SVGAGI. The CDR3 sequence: CASSYRDGTGELFF. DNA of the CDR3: TGTGCCAGCAGCTACCGGGACGGCACCGGGGAGCTGTTTTTT.

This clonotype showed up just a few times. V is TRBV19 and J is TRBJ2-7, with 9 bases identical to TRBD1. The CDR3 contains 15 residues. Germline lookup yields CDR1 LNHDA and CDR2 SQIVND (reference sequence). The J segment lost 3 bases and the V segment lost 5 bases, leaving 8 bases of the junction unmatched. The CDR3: CASSARTGDYYEQYF. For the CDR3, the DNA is TGTGCCAGTAGTGCCAGGACAGGGGACTACTACGAGCAGTACTTC.

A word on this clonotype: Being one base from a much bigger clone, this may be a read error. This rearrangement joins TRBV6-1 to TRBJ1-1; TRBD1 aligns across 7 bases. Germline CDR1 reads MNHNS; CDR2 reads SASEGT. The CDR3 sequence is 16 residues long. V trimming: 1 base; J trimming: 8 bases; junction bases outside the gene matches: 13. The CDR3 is CASSEEAGGSREEAFF. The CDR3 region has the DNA TGTGCCAGCAGTGAAGAGGCAGGGGGATCTAGAGAAGAAGCTTTCTTT.

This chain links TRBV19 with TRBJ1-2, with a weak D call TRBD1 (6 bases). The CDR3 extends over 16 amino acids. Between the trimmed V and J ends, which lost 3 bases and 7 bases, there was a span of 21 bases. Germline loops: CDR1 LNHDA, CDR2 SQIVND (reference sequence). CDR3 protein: CASSIRPGVPPSGYTF. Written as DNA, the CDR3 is TGTGCCAGTAGTATTCGTCCAGGGGTCCCCCCGAGTGGCTACACCTTC. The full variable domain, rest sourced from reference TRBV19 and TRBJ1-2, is DGGITQSPKYLFRKEGQNVTLSCEQNLNHDAMYWYRQDPGQGLRLIYYSQIVNDFQKGDIAEGYSVSREKKESFPLTVTSAQKNPTAFYLCASSIRPGVPPSGYTFGSGTRLTVV.

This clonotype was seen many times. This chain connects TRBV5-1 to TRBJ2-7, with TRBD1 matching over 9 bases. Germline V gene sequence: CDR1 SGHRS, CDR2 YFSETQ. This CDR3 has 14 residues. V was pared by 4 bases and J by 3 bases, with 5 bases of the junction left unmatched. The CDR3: CASSLWTGDYEQYF. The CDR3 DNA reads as TGCGCCAGCAGCCTCTGGACAGGGGACTACGAGCAGTACTTC.

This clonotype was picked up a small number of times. As DNA, the CDR3 is TGCAGTGCTAGAGTTCACCGGGACAGGTGGAGAGAGACCCAGTACTTC. Amino acid sequence: CSARVHRDRWRETQYF. The chain employs TRBV20-1 and TRBJ2-5, with TRBD1 matching over 8 bases. V lost 1 base, J lost 4 bases, and 11 bases stayed unmatched. The CDR3 is made up of 16 amino acids. CDR1 is DFQATT and CDR2 is SNEGSKA in the germline V gene (reference sequence).

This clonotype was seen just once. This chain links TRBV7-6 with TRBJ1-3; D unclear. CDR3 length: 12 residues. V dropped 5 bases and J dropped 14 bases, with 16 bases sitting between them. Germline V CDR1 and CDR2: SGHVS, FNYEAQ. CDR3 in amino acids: CASSTRTGLLYF. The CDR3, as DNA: TGTGCCAGCAGCACACGAACTGGGCTGTTATATTTT.

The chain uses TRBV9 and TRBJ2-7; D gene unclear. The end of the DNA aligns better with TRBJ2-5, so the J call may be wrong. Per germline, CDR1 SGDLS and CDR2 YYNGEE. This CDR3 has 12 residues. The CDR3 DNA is TGTGCCAGCAGCGTAGTCGGCGGGACCCAGTACTTC. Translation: CASSVVGGTQYF.

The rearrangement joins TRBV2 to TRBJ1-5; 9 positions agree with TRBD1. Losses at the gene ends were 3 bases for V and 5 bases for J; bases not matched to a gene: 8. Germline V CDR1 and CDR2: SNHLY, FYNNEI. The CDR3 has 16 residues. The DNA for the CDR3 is TGTGCCAGCAGTGAGACAGGGGGTGTCCTCTATCAGCCCCAGCATTTT. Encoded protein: CASSETGGVLYQPQHF.

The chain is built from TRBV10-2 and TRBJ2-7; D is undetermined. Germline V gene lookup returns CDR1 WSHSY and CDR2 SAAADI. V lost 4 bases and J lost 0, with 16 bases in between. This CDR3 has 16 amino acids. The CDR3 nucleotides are TGCGCCAGCAGTGGTTATGGCGTAACGAGCTCCTACGAGCAGTACTTC. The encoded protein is CASSGYGVTSSYEQYF.

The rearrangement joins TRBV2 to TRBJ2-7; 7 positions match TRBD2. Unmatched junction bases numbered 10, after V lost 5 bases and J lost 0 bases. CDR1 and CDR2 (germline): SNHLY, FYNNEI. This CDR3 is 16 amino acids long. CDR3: CASSSTSAGSSYEQYF. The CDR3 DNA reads TGTGCCAGCAGTTCAACTAGCGCCGGGAGCTCCTACGAGCAGTACTTC.